Here is one T cell receptor (beta chain) with its context. Its antigen remains unidentified. The sample holds no much larger clone one base away, and base qualities are not on file. The V end loses 2 bases and the J end loses 4 bases, and a stretch of 9 bases separates them. The CDR3 goes from the cysteine to the phenylalanine over 14 residues. Only the CDR3 region is kept as DNA, spanning 42 bases read in frame from base 1. The germline V gene (reference sequence) supplies CDR1 MNHEY and CDR2 SMNVEV. The data stem from a study of cytotoxic CD8 clonotypes in ibrutinib-treated CLL (dated by TCRdb to the early 2020s). About the investigation overall: The cohort had ten to twelve relapsed/refractory and approximately 15 treatment-naive patients; some 17 were IGHV unmutated. Partial responses were observed in roughly 24 patients and complete responses in 2; after a median follow-up of 68 months, remission was maintained in roughly 14 patients and progression was observed in approximately 12. Response samples were taken after a median of 12 months on treatment, ranging from about 6 to 40 months. An average of around 250,000 productive templates and approximately 90,000 productive rearrangements was obtained per sample. Of the roughly 90 participants in the trial, about 25 had longitudinal samples available. Cryopreserved peripheral blood mononuclear cells were collected before treatment, at response, and at either disease progression or sustained remission. Every sample from remission and from progressive disease was obtained while the patients were still on ibrutinib. Overall study results and their limits: Baseline clonality exceeded that of age-matched healthy donors and correlated strongly with circulating CD8+ T-cell counts. Clonality rose at ibrutinib response, remained stable during sustained remission, and dropped back toward baseline at progression. Sampling times were not matched between patients in sustained remission and patients whose disease was progressing, and lymph node repertoires were not examined. Public clonotypes were found to be uncommon and were observed to contract or remain stable during treatment; the increase in clonality was shown to reflect expansion of private clonotypes at ibrutinib response.

This sample's time point label indicates: approximately 25 months on ibrutinib. For TCR beta library preparation, roughly 2 micrograms of genomic DNA were isolated from cryopreserved PBMCs. Longitudinal blood samples from CLL patients on ibrutinib monotherapy underwent high-throughput TCR beta sequencing. Patients were enrolled in a phase 2 open-label single-center ibrutinib monotherapy trial. Each clonotype received, on average, about 10x coverage in deep resolution sequencing performed on a MiSeq, where the target depth lay between 1 in 1 million and 1 in 200,000 T cells. TCR beta libraries were generated with the immunoSEQ hsTCRB Kit. In the authors' own workflow: ImmunoSEQ Data Assistant and ImmunoSEQ Analyzer were used for data analysis, and V, D and J genes were assigned according to IMGT definitions. Clonality, which ranges from 0 to 1, was calculated as one minus the normalized Shannon entropy of productive rearrangement frequencies. Only overrepresented clonotypes making up at least 0.05% of the repertoire of each patient were included in the public clonotype analysis. Approximately 13 age-matched healthy donor repertoires from immuneACCESS served as clonality controls. The clones in this table, taken by TCRdb from immuneACCESS, are in-frame only. Not every clone is retained; where verified, under half of the shortfall comes from an unresolved V gene, and the cause of the rest is unknown. From that table come the V and J calls and clone size; the DNA was used to work out D and trimming. Present in this sample are 65,000 to 90,000 clones, less than 85% of which were seen just once. Less than 40% of the sample comes from the top ten.

Source: PBMCs, taken after 24 months of ibrutinib treatment. The V and J genes are TRBV27 and TRBJ2-1; a confident D gene designation cannot be given. This receptor was taken from a human donor with chronic lymphocytic leukemia. The CDR3 amino acid sequence is: CASSLDPGYNEQFF. The DNA reads as follows: TGTGCCAGCAGTTTAGACCCCGGGTACAATGAGCAGTTCTTC.